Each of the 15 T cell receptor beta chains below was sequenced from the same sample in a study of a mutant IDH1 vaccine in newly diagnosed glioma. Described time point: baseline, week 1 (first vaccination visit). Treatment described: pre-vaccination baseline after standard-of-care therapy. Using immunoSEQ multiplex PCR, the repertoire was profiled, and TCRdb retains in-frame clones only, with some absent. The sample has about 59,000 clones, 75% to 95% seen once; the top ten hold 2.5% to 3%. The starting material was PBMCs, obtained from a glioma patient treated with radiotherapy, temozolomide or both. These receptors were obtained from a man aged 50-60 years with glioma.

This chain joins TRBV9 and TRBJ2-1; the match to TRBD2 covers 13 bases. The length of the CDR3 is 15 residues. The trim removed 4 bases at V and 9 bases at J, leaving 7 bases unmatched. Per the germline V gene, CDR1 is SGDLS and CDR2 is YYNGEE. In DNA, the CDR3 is TGTGCCAGCAGCTCCGGGACTAGCGGGGATGCTGAGCAGTTCTTC. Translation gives CASSSGTSGDAEQFF.

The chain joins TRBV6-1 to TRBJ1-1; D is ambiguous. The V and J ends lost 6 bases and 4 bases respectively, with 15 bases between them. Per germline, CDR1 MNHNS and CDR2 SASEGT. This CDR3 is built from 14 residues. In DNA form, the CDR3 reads TGTGCCAGCAGGGAGACACCCACCGCCACTGAAGCTTTCTTT. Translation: CASRETPTATEAFF.

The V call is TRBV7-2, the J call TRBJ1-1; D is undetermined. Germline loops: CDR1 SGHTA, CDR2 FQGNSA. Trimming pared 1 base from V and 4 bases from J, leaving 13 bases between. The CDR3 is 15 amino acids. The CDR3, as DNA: TGTGCCAGCAGCTTAGTGTGGACGGCCGCCACTGAAGCTTTCTTT. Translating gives CASSLVWTAATEAFF. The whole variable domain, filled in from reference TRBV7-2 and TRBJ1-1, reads GAGVSQSPSNKVTEKGKDVELRCDPISGHTALYWYRQSLGQGLEFLIYFQGNSAPDKSGLPSDRFSAERTGGSVSTLTIQRTQQEDSAVYLCASSLVWTAATEAFFGQGTRLTVV.

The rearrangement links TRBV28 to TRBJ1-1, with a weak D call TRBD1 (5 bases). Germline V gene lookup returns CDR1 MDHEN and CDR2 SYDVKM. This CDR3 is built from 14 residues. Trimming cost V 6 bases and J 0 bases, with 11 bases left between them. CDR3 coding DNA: TGTGCCAGCAGACTTACAGGTTTGAACACTGAAGCTTTCTTT. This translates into CASRLTGLNTEAFF.

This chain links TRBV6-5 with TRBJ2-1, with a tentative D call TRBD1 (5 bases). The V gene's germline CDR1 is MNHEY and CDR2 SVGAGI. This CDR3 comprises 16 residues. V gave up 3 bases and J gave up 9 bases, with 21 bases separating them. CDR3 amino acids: CASSYRPSGPGGEQFF. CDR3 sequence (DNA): TGTGCCAGCAGTTATCGGCCCTCAGGGCCCGGTGGTGAGCAGTTCTTC.

CDR3 bases: TGTGCCGGCCCCGGGAACAGGTTTTTTGCAGGGACCGGGGAGCTGTTTTTT. Residues: CAGPGNRFFAGTGELFF. J is TRBJ2-2 and V is TRBV7-9; D is tentatively TRBD1 or TRBD2 (5 bases each). Germline V gene lookup returns CDR1 SEHNR and CDR2 FQNEAQ (reference sequence). This CDR3 comprises 17 residues. V shed 11 bases and J shed 5 bases, with 27 bases lying between them.

For the CDR3, the DNA is TGTGCCAGTAGTAAACTAGCGGGGTTCTACAATGAGCAGTTCTTC. Amino acid sequence: CASSKLAGFYNEQFF. The chain carries TRBV19 and TRBJ2-1; 10 positions agree with TRBD2. This CDR3 comprises 15 residues. Losses at the gene ends were 4 bases for V and 3 bases for J; bases not matched to a gene: 3. Germline CDR1 is LNHDA and CDR2 is SQIVND (reference sequence).

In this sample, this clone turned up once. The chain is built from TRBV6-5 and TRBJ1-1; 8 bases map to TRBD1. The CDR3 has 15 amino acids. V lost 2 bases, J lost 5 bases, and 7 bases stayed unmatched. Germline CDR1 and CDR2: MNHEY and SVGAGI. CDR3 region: CASSYGAGGVTEAFF. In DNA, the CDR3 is TGTGCCAGCAGTTACGGCGCAGGGGGCGTAACTGAAGCTTTCTTT.

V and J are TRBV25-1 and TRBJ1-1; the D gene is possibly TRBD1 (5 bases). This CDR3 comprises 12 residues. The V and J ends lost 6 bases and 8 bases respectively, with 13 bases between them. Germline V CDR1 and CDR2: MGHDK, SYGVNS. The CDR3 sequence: CASRDPGGEAFF. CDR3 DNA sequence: TGTGCCAGCAGAGACCCGGGGGGGGAAGCTTTCTTT.

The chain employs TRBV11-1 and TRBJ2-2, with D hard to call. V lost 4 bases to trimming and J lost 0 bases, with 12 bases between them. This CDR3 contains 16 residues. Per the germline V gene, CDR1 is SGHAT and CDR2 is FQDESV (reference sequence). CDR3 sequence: CASSSGGASNTGELFF. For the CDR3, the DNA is TGTGCCAGCAGCTCCGGCGGCGCGTCGAACACCGGGGAGCTGTTTTTT. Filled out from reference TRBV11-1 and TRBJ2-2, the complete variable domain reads EAEVAQSPRYKITEKSQAVAFWCDPISGHATLYWYRQILGQGPELLVQFQDESVVDDSQLPKDRFSAERLKGVDSTLKIQPAELGDSAMYLCASSSGGASNTGELFFGEGSRLTVL.

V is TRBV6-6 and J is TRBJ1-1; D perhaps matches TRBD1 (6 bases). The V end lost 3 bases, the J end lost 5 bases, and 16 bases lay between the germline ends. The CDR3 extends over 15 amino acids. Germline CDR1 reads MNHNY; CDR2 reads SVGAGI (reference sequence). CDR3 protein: CASSYYLGGRTEAFF. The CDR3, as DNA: TGTGCCAGCAGTTATTACCTCGGGGGGCGAACTGAAGCTTTCTTT.

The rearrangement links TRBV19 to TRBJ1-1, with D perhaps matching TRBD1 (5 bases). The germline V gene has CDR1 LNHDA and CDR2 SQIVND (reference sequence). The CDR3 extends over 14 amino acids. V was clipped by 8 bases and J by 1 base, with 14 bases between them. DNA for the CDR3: TGTGCCAGTCAACTTTGGGGACCGAACACTGAAGCTTTCTTT. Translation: CASQLWGPNTEAFF.

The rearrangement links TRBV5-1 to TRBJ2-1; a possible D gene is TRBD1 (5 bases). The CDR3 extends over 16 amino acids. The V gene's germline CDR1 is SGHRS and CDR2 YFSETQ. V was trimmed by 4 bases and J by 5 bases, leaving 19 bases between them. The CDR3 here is CASSVGVRIKDNEQFF. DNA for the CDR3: TGCGCCAGCAGCGTAGGGGTTCGGATCAAAGACAATGAGCAGTTCTTC.

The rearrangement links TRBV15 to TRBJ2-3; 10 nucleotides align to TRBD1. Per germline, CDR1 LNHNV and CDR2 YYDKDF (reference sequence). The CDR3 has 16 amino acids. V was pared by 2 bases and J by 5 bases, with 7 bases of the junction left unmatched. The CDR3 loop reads CATSRPVGQGVDTQYF. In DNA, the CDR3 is TGTGCCACCAGCAGACCCGTCGGACAGGGGGTAGATACGCAGTATTTT.

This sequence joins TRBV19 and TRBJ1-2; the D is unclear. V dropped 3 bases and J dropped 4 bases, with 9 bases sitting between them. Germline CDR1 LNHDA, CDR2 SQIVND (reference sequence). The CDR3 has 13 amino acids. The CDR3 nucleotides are TGTGCCAGTAGTATCGGCCGGGGCTATGGCTACACCTTC. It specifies CASSIGRGYGYTF.